The rows below give T cell receptor beta chains drawn from one sample of a study of radiotherapy plus CTLA-4 blockade in lung cancer. The repertoire was sequenced with immunoSEQ multiplex PCR; TCRdb's copy has only in-frame clones and lacks some. The table shows roughly 120,000 clones, with 78% occurring only once. Sequenced material: peripheral blood, taken from a patient treated with radiotherapy plus ipilimumab. The receptor source for this set is a human donor with non-small cell lung cancer who had a partial response to radiotherapy plus ipilimumab. Each CDR3 is given with its conserved first and last residue. The D gene is left open where the match is weak. Expanded clones get a size class; other rows say once, few or many, or leave the size out.

J	D	V	size	CDR3	DNA
TRBJ1-1	-	TRBV5-6	-	CASSHGQLNTEAFF	TGTGCCAGCAGTCACGGACAGTTGAACACTGAAGCTTTCTTT
TRBJ1-1	-	TRBV19	-	CASSMSVNTEAFF	TGTGCCAGTAGTATGAGCGTGAACACTGAAGCTTTCTTT
TRBJ1-5	TRBD1	TRBV9	-	CASSVGQGADQPQHF	TGTGCCAGCAGCGTAGGACAGGGGGCAGACCAGCCCCAGCATTTT
TRBJ2-1	TRBD1	TRBV10-3	-	CAISATGGWNEQFF	TGTGCCATCAGTGCCACAGGGGGTTGGAATGAGCAGTTCTTC
TRBJ1-1	-	TRBV7-2	-	CASSPRGGEAFF	TGTGCCAGCAGCCCCAGGGGTGGTGAAGCTTTCTTT
TRBJ1-4	-	TRBV29-1	few	CSVGQIEKLFF	TGCAGCGTTGGACAGATTGAAAAACTGTTTTTT
TRBJ2-1	TRBD2	TRBV4-1	-	CASSPPGLATREQFF	TGCGCCAGCAGCCCGCCGGGACTAGCGACCCGAGAGCAGTTCTTC
TRBJ2-5	-	TRBV19	-	CASRRVVQETQYF	TGTGCCAGTAGGCGGGTCGTTCAAGAGACCCAGTACTTC
TRBJ2-1	-	TRBV7-2	few	CASSLAASASYNEQFF	TGTGCCAGCAGCTTAGCGGCCTCTGCCTCCTACAATGAGCAGTTCTTC
TRBJ1-1	TRBD1	TRBV6-1	-	CASREQGFIAEAFF	TGTGCCAGCAGAGAACAGGGGTTTATCGCTGAAGCTTTCTTT
TRBJ1-1	-	TRBV19	-	CASSIGSRGYTEAFF	TGTGCCAGTAGTATAGGGAGCAGGGGATACACTGAAGCTTTCTTT
TRBJ2-2	TRBD1	TRBV7-9	-	CASSFPYTGVNTGELFF	TGTGCCAGCAGCTTCCCATACACAGGGGTCAACACCGGGGAGCTGTTTTTT
TRBJ2-7	-	TRBV7-2	-	CASSLVEGPNEQYF	TGTGCCAGCAGCTTAGTGGAGGGCCCTAACGAGCAGTACTTC
TRBJ1-3	-	TRBV7-9	-	CASSSGGGGSGNTIYF	TGTGCCAGCAGCTCGGGCGGCGGAGGCTCTGGAAACACCATATATTTT
TRBJ1-1	-	TRBV6-5	-	CASSYGTRNTEAFF	TGTGCCAGCAGTTACGGGACACGGAACACTGAAGCTTTCTTT
TRBJ1-5	-	TRBV7-2	-	CASSLPGPGGQPQHF	TGTGCCAGCAGCCTACCCGGGCCGGGGGGTCAGCCCCAGCATTTT
TRBJ2-3	-	TRBV5-1	-	CASSLAGTDTQYF	TGCGCCAGCAGCTTGGCGGGGACAGATACGCAGTATTTT
TRBJ2-5	-	TRBV6-5	-	CASSYSSRGREETQYF	TGTGCCAGCAGTTACTCCAGTCGGGGGAGAGAAGAGACCCAGTACTTC
TRBJ1-2	TRBD1	TRBV5-1	-	CASRDPNRGSGYTF	TGCGCCAGCAGAGACCCCAACAGGGGTAGTGGCTACACCTTC
TRBJ1-6	-	TRBV25-1	-	CATPLGGNSPLHF	TGTGCCACCCCCTTGGGGGGGAATTCACCCCTCCACTTT
TRBJ2-5	-	TRBV15	-	CATSRDRGPAAGETQYF	TGTGCCACCAGCAGAGATCGAGGGCCAGCTGCGGGAGAGACCCAGTACTTC
TRBJ1-2	-	TRBV15	-	CATSRDLRYGYTF	TGTGCCACCAGCAGAGATCTCCGCTATGGCTACACCTTC
TRBJ2-1	TRBD2	TRBV10-1	-	CASTYTGTSGRAEQFF	TGCGCCAGCACCTATACCGGGACTAGCGGGAGGGCTGAGCAGTTCTTC
TRBJ2-1	-	TRBV19	-	CASSIWQGIYNEQFF	TGTGCCAGTAGTATCTGGCAGGGGATTTACAATGAGCAGTTCTTC
TRBJ2-1	TRBD2	TRBV14	-	CASRKAGDGSREQFF	TGTGCCAGCAGGAAGGCGGGAGACGGGTCGCGTGAGCAGTTCTTC
TRBJ2-1	TRBD2	TRBV27	-	CASSFSSGHNNEQFF	TGTGCCAGCAGTTTCTCTAGCGGGCATAACAATGAGCAGTTCTTC
TRBJ2-5	-	TRBV7-2	-	CASSLLPSGQETQYF	TGTGCCAGCAGCTTATTGCCCAGCGGACAAGAGACCCAGTACTTC
TRBJ2-7	TRBD2	TRBV4-1	-	CASSQETSGRYQQYF	TGCGCCAGCAGCCAAGAGACTAGCGGGAGATACCAGCAGTACTTC
TRBJ2-5	TRBD2	TRBV18	-	CASSLTSTPRRETQYF	TGTGCCAGCTCACTGACTAGCACCCCCCGCCGGGAGACCCAGTACTTC
TRBJ2-1	-	TRBV6-1	-	CASVMGGHEQFF	TGTGCCAGCGTCATGGGGGGGCATGAGCAGTTCTTC
TRBJ2-7	-	TRBV15	-	CATSRDQVTYEQYF	TGTGCCACCAGCAGAGATCAAGTTACCTACGAGCAGTACTTC
TRBJ1-2	TRBD1	TRBV13	-	CASSWRTGRRGYTF	TGTGCCAGCAGCTGGAGGACAGGGCGGCGAGGCTACACCTTC
TRBJ1-5	-	TRBV18	-	CASSPSINRASAPQHF	TGTGCCAGCTCACCCTCGATTAACAGGGCGTCGGCGCCCCAGCATTTT
TRBJ2-1	TRBD1	TRBV5-1	-	CASSRGQGANEQFF	TGCGCCAGCAGTCGGGGACAGGGGGCGAATGAGCAGTTCTTC
TRBJ1-2	TRBD1	TRBV2	-	CAITGTEYGYTF	TGTGCCATAACCGGGACAGAGTATGGCTACACCTTC
TRBJ1-5	TRBD1	TRBV19	medium-sized	CASSLTGVGNQPQHF	TGTGCCAGTAGCCTGACAGGGGTTGGCAATCAGCCCCAGCATTTT
TRBJ1-2	TRBD1	TRBV6-1	once	CASLGKRQGNYGYTF	TGTGCCAGCCTAGGAAAGAGACAGGGGAACTATGGCTACACCTTC
TRBJ1-1	-	TRBV28	-	CASRIAGYQAFF	TGTGCCAGCAGGATTGCAGGGTATCAGGCTTTCTTT
TRBJ1-5	-	TRBV28	few	CASSRTARITNQPQHF	TGTGCCAGCAGTCGGACAGCGAGGATTACCAATCAGCCCCAGCATTTT
TRBJ2-1	TRBD2	TRBV4-2	-	CASSQGGGRAGNEQFF	TGTGCCAGCAGCCAAGGAGGCGGGAGGGCGGGGAATGAGCAGTTCTTC
TRBJ2-3	TRBD2	TRBV2	-	CANSDSGRTGYTQYF	TGTGCCAACAGTGATAGCGGGAGGACCGGATATACGCAGTATTTT
TRBJ2-5	-	TRBV29-1	-	CSARKGGAETQYF	TGCAGCGCCCGTAAAGGGGGTGCGGAGACCCAGTACTTC
TRBJ2-1	-	TRBV19	-	CASEKYNEQFF	TGTGCCAGCGAGAAGTACAATGAGCAGTTCTTC
TRBJ2-2	TRBD1	TRBV6-5	few	CASRPGQGRTGELFF	TGTGCCAGCAGACCGGGACAGGGTAGGACCGGGGAGCTGTTTTTT
TRBJ2-7	-	TRBV9	-	CASSGQRDSYEQYF	TGTGCCAGCAGCGGACAGCGTGACTCCTACGAGCAGTACTTC
TRBJ2-3	-	TRBV7-9	-	CASIPPWDFHPTDF	TGTGCCAGCATCCCACCGTGGGACTTCCATCCGACGGATTTT
TRBJ2-1	TRBD2	TRBV10-1	-	CASSERLLAGVNEQFF	TGCGCCAGCAGTGAAAGGTTACTAGCGGGAGTAAATGAGCAGTTCTTC
TRBJ2-3	-	TRBV18	-	CASSSAAVGDTQYF	TGTGCCAGCTCATCAGCCGCGGTTGGGGATACGCAGTATTTT
TRBJ2-7	-	TRBV7-2	-	CASSSKLGHRDEQYF	TGTGCCAGCAGCTCAAAGCTAGGGCACAGGGACGAGCAGTACTTC